This TCR beta chain was sequenced in a study of T-cell memory formation after mild COVID-19. As for the study in general: For the most part, TCR clusters were specific to one donor.

Turning to this clonotype: Its specificity is not known.

Study-wide findings and caveats: Chiefly within CM and EM were the contracting CD4+ clones; CD8+ ones were within EMRA. Clones shrinking from day 15 to 85 showed even CD4/CD8 mixes; later expanders tilted CD4+.

TCR alpha and TCR beta cDNA libraries carrying sample barcodes and UMIs came from 5'RACE with constant-segment primers. Via MiXCR, TCRdb re-called the 5' RACE reads, giving one row per CDR3 protein. The sample shows about 340,000 distinct CDR3 sequences, under 15% of them seen only once. Sequenced input: PBMCs or a T cell subset sorted from them (not recorded which). The clonotype comes from a man younger than 30 who had mild COVID-19 (a few samples of this study predate the infection). Cell type and time point are not known.

The CDR3 sequence: CASRKRGYDGLSYEQYV. The DNA for the CDR3 is TGTGCCAGCAGAAAACGAGGGTACGATGGCCTTTCCTACGAGCAGTACGTC. The gene calls are TRBV21-1 and TRBJ2-7; TRBD2 was called by the table and not checked on the DNA. TRBV21-1 is deemed a pseudogene. This CDR3 is 17 amino acids long.